This is a list of T cell receptor beta chains from one sample in a study of T cells in localized non-small cell lung cancer. Repertoires were generated with immunoSEQ multiplex PCR, while TCRdb's copy carries only in-frame clones and drops some. The sample consists of over a thousand clones, under 35% of them appearing once. The sequencing here drew on lung tumor tissue, taken before any cancer treatment. The receptors come from a male donor aged 60 or over with stage I squamous cell lung carcinoma. CDR3s include the opening cysteine and the closing phenylalanine or tryptophan. Fields, in order: clone size, V gene, D gene, J gene, CDR3 protein, CDR3 DNA. The D gene is left open where the match is weak. Clone size appears in some rows only: once, few, many, or a class for an expanded clone.

clone_size: large
v_call: TRBV11-3
d_call: NA
j_call: TRBJ1-4
cdr3_aa: CASSLGVATNEKLFF
cdr3_nt: TGTGCCAGCAGCTTAGGGGTTGCAACTAATGAAAAACTGTTTTTT

clone_size: few
v_call: TRBV6-8
d_call: NA
j_call: TRBJ1-1
cdr3_aa: CAISPSGNTEAFF
cdr3_nt: TGTGCCATCAGCCCCTCGGGGAACACTGAAGCTTTCTTT

clone_size: medium-sized
v_call: TRBV9
d_call: NA
j_call: TRBJ1-1
cdr3_aa: CASSVEFANTEAFF
cdr3_nt: TGTGCCAGCAGCGTAGAGTTTGCGAACACTGAAGCTTTCTTT

clone_size: NA
v_call: TRBV29-1
d_call: TRBD1
j_call: TRBJ1-4
cdr3_aa: CSVAGQGNEKLFF
cdr3_nt: TGCAGCGTCGCGGGACAGGGGAATGAAAAACTGTTTTTT

clone_size: few
v_call: TRBV6-4
d_call: NA
j_call: TRBJ1-5
cdr3_aa: CASSYWEGQPQHF
cdr3_nt: TGTGCCAGCAGTTACTGGGAGGGGCAGCCCCAGCATTTT

clone_size: NA
v_call: TRBV14
d_call: NA
j_call: TRBJ2-2
cdr3_aa: CASSPTSTGELFF
cdr3_nt: TGTGCCAGCAGCCCCACGAGCACCGGGGAGCTGTTTTTT

clone_size: NA
v_call: TRBV6-8
d_call: NA
j_call: TRBJ1-1
cdr3_aa: CASSAIGGGTEAFF
cdr3_nt: TGTGCCAGCAGTGCCATCGGGGGGGGCACTGAAGCTTTCTTT

clone_size: once
v_call: TRBV29-1
d_call: NA
j_call: TRBJ1-1
cdr3_aa: CSVGEGGRTTEAFF
cdr3_nt: TGCAGCGTTGGGGAAGGCGGGAGAACCACTGAAGCTTTCTTT

clone_size: NA
v_call: TRBV28
d_call: NA
j_call: TRBJ1-2
cdr3_aa: CASSLRVNNYGYTF
cdr3_nt: TGTGCCAGCAGTTTAAGGGTTAATAACTATGGCTACACCTTC

clone_size: NA
v_call: TRBV11-3
d_call: NA
j_call: TRBJ2-1
cdr3_aa: CASSPDRSSYNEQFF
cdr3_nt: TGTGCCAGCAGCCCGGACCGGAGCTCCTACAATGAGCAGTTCTTC

clone_size: NA
v_call: TRBV6-8
d_call: TRBD1
j_call: TRBJ1-3
cdr3_aa: CASSATQGAPGNTIYF
cdr3_nt: TGTGCCAGCAGTGCCACACAGGGGGCACCTGGAAACACCATATATTTT

clone_size: few
v_call: TRBV9
d_call: NA
j_call: TRBJ2-1
cdr3_aa: CASSVEARGSAEQFF
cdr3_nt: TGTGCCAGCAGCGTAGAGGCTAGGGGATCCGCTGAGCAGTTCTTC

clone_size: NA
v_call: TRBV10-3
d_call: NA
j_call: TRBJ1-2
cdr3_aa: CAISEAVLDYGYTF
cdr3_nt: TGTGCCATCAGTGAGGCCGTACTAGACTATGGCTACACCTTC

clone_size: few
v_call: TRBV14
d_call: NA
j_call: TRBJ2-5
cdr3_aa: CASSQENPTETQYF
cdr3_nt: TGTGCCAGCAGCCAAGAAAACCCGACGGAGACCCAGTACTTC

clone_size: NA
v_call: TRBV5-1
d_call: NA
j_call: TRBJ1-1
cdr3_aa: CASSTGQQIAEAFF
cdr3_nt: TGCGCCAGCAGCACCGGACAGCAAATAGCTGAAGCTTTCTTT

clone_size: NA
v_call: TRBV19
d_call: NA
j_call: TRBJ2-3
cdr3_aa: CASSTGSGDTQYF
cdr3_nt: TGTGCCAGTAGTACAGGGTCCGGAGATACGCAGTATTTT

clone_size: NA
v_call: TRBV11-3
d_call: NA
j_call: TRBJ1-4
cdr3_aa: CASSLSGFVNEKLFF
cdr3_nt: TGTGCCAGCAGCTTGTCGGGTTTCGTTAATGAAAAACTGTTTTTT

clone_size: NA
v_call: TRBV2
d_call: TRBD1
j_call: TRBJ1-3
cdr3_aa: CASSEGQGAGNTIYF
cdr3_nt: TGTGCCAGCAGTGAGGGACAGGGCGCTGGAAACACCATATATTTT

clone_size: NA
v_call: TRBV10-2
d_call: NA
j_call: TRBJ1-1
cdr3_aa: CASRKRFDTEAFF
cdr3_nt: TGCGCCAGCAGGAAGAGGTTTGACACTGAAGCTTTCTTT

clone_size: few
v_call: TRBV7-1
d_call: NA
j_call: TRBJ1-4
cdr3_aa: CASSLERYNEKLFF
cdr3_nt: TGTGCCAGCAGCTTGGAGAGATATAATGAAAAACTGTTTTTT

clone_size: large
v_call: TRBV9
d_call: NA
j_call: TRBJ1-2
cdr3_aa: CASSVGGIGGYGYTF
cdr3_nt: TGTGCCAGCAGCGTAGGTGGGATAGGGGGCTATGGCTACACCTTC

clone_size: medium-sized
v_call: TRBV6-8
d_call: NA
j_call: TRBJ1-1
cdr3_aa: CASSLPNTEAFF
cdr3_nt: TGTGCCAGCAGCCTACCGAACACTGAAGCTTTCTTT